The entry below gives a single T cell receptor beta chain sequence along with its context. With 0 bases clipped from V and 4 bases from J, the junction kept 10 bases outside the gene matches. The CDR3 is 18 amino acids. The germline CDR1 and CDR2 sequences are SGHAT and FQNNGV. The data were obtained in a study of T cell responses to AZD1222 COVID-19 vaccine. The protocol was immunoSEQ multiplex PCR, while the TCRdb copy is restricted to in-frame clones and leaves out a portion. The sample contains 80,000 to 90,000 clones, about 89% of which appear only once. Sequenced material: peripheral blood, taken 28 days after the second AZD1222 dose. V gene TRBV11-2 combines with J gene TRBJ1-5, with 9 positions matching TRBD1. The sequence was obtained from an adult who received the AZD1222 COVID-19 vaccine. CDR3 sequence: CASSLDEGGTGWNQPQHF. In nucleotides, the CDR3 is TGTGCCAGCAGCTTAGACGAAGGGGGGACAGGGTGGAATCAGCCCCAGCATTTT.